The clone carrying this TCR beta chain was picked up a small number of times. The record originates from a study of T-cell memory formation after mild COVID-19. Study summary: TCR clustering was largely donor specific.

Looked up from germline, CDR1 is MNHEY and CDR2 is SVGAGI. This CDR3 spans 16 amino acids. The V and J ends lost 6 bases and 7 bases, in that order; junction bases with no gene match: 16. TCRdb ran MiXCR on the 5' RACE reads and lists one entry per CDR3 protein. The table has under 450,000 distinct CDR3 sequences, around an eighth seen once; the top ten hold roughly a fifth. The chain joins TRBV6-5 to TRBJ2-3; 7 bases line up with TRBD2. The receptor's source is a man aged 18 to 30 who had mild COVID-19 (a few samples of this study predate the infection). Cell type and time point are not known. The specimen sequenced was PBMCs or a T cell subset sorted from them (not recorded which). The CDR3 spells CASSPPGGFPHYTQYF. The CDR3 DNA reads as TGTGCCAGCAGCCCCCCGGGAGGCTTTCCTCATTATACGCAGTATTTT.